These 21 T cell receptor beta chains came from one sample sequenced in a study of PD-L1 blockade in urothelial cancer. Repertoires were generated with immunoSEQ multiplex PCR, while TCRdb's copy carries only in-frame clones and drops some. The data contain fewer than 50,000 clones, approximately 90% of them seen just once; the ten biggest clones take up about 7.6%. Sequencing used PBMCs, obtained around atezolizumab (anti-PD-L1) treatment. These receptor sequences come from a man between 60 and 70 years old with urothelial cancer.

The chain couples TRBV28 to TRBJ2-3; weak D call: TRBD1 (5 bases). V gave up 2 bases and J gave up 3 bases, with 15 bases separating them. The germline CDR1 and CDR2 sequences are MDHEN and SYDVKM. This CDR3 comprises 16 residues. The CDR3 coding sequence is TGTGCCAGCAGTTTACAGGGTAGCTACCGGACAGATACGCAGTATTTT. This codes for CASSLQGSYRTDTQYF.

V usage is TRBV28 and J usage is TRBJ2-7, with D unclear. Germline-derived CDR1 and CDR2 are MDHEN and SYDVKM. This CDR3 contains 12 residues. Between the trimmed V and J ends, which lost 6 bases and 2 bases, there was a span of 8 bases. DNA for the CDR3: TGTGCCAGCAGCTCATCAGCCTACGAGCAGTACTTC. It codes for CASSSSAYEQYF.

The chain is built from TRBV30 and TRBJ1-5; 7 nucleotides line up with TRBD1. Germline-derived CDR1 and CDR2 are GTSNPN and SVGIG (reference sequence). V was pared by 4 bases and J by 3 bases, with 6 bases of the junction left unmatched. The CDR3 extends over 14 amino acids. The CDR3 is CAWNRDSYNQPQHF. CDR3 nucleotides: TGTGCCTGGAATAGGGACAGTTACAATCAGCCCCAGCATTTT. The full variable domain, in which reference TRBV30 and TRBJ1-5 provide the parts outside the CDR3, is SQTIHQWPATLVQPVGSPLSLECTVEGTSNPNLYWYRQAAGRGLQLLFYSVGIGQISSEVPQNLSASRPQDRQFILSSKKLLLSDSGFYLCAWNRDSYNQPQHFGDGTRLSIL.

The chain uses TRBV7-2 and TRBJ2-7; TRBD2 might be the D (6 bases). The CDR3 is 13 residues long. Trimming left V 3 bases short and J 7 bases short, with 13 bases between. The germline V gene encodes CDR1 SGHTA and CDR2 FQGNSA. This CDR3 is CASSFGGVGEQYF. In DNA form, the CDR3 reads TGTGCCAGCAGCTTTGGCGGGGTGGGGGAGCAGTACTTC.

Comments on this clone: The sample contains more than one DNA sequence encoding this CDR3. V and J are TRBV30 and TRBJ1-2; D gene ambiguous. The germline gives CDR1 GTSNPN, CDR2 SVGIG (reference sequence). This CDR3 region has 13 residues. Trimming removed 0 bases from V and 7 bases from J, with 12 bases in between. In DNA form, the CDR3 reads TGTGCCTGGAGTGTACTAGCGGGTTTTGGCTACACCTTC. Translation gives CAWSVLAGFGYTF.

The chain employs TRBV7-2 and TRBJ2-2; 8 bases match TRBD1. The trim removed 3 bases at V and 6 bases at J, leaving 6 bases unmatched. The CDR3 length is 15 residues. Per germline, CDR1 SGHTA and CDR2 FQGNSA. Written as DNA, the CDR3 is TGTGCCAGCAGCTTTTGGACAGGGTCCGCCGGGGAGCTGTTTTTT. Translating it yields CASSFWTGSAGELFF.

The chain is built from TRBV5-4 and TRBJ1-2; 7 nucleotides align to TRBD1. From germline, CDR1 is SGHNT and CDR2 YYREEE (reference sequence). Losses at the gene ends were 4 bases for V and 5 bases for J; bases not matched to a gene: 8. This CDR3 is built from 14 residues. CDR3 amino acids: CASSRDSKFYGYTF. As DNA, the CDR3 is TGTGCCAGCAGCCGGGACAGCAAATTTTATGGCTACACCTTC. Full variable domain (outside the CDR3, taken from reference TRBV5-4 and TRBJ1-2): ETGVTQSPTHLIKTRGQQVTLRCSSQSGHNTVSWYQQALGQGPQFIFQYYREEENGRGNFPPRFSGLQFPNYSSELNVNALELDDSALYLCASSRDSKFYGYTFGSGTRLTVV.

The rearrangement joins TRBV2 to TRBJ1-4; 7 bases are a match to TRBD1. The CDR3 has 15 residues. Trimming cost V 6 bases and J 4 bases; bases outside gene matches: 8. Germline V lookup: CDR1 SNHLY, CDR2 FYNNEI. CDR3 sequence reads: CASSFNRGLNEKLFF. The CDR3 region has the DNA TGTGCCAGCAGCTTTAACAGGGGTCTTAATGAAAAACTGTTTTTT.

This clone occurred a few times. The gene calls are TRBV6-5 and TRBJ1-2; the D is unclear. Germline V gene lookup returns CDR1 MNHEY and CDR2 SVGAGI. The CDR3 totals 14 residues. V was trimmed by 0 bases and J by 2 bases, leaving 7 bases between them. The CDR3 protein is CASSYSAGNYGYTF. The CDR3 DNA follows: TGTGCCAGCAGTTACTCAGCGGGGAACTATGGCTACACCTTC.

The chain joins TRBV28 to TRBJ1-2; D ambiguous. The CDR3 loop spans 15 amino acids. The V gene's germline CDR1 is MDHEN and CDR2 SYDVKM. V was trimmed by 1 base and J by 2 bases, leaving 11 bases between them. Here the CDR3 DNA reads TGTGCCAGCAGTTTATTCGGTCAGACAAACTATGGCTACACCTTC. Translating it yields CASSLFGQTNYGYTF.

V usage is TRBV19 and J usage is TRBJ1-5; TRBD1 agrees at 7 bases. With 5 bases clipped from V and 4 bases from J, the junction kept 8 bases outside the gene matches. Germline CDR1 reads LNHDA; CDR2 reads SQIVND (reference sequence). The CDR3 consists of 15 residues. This CDR3 reads CASSPSQTGNQPQHF. The CDR3, as DNA: TGTGCCAGTAGTCCCTCTCAGACAGGGAATCAGCCCCAGCATTTT.

The rearrangement uses TRBV11-3 and TRBJ2-5, with D possibly being TRBD2 (5 bases). Germline lookup yields CDR1 SGHNT and CDR2 YENEEA. Trimming cost V 4 bases and J 2 bases, with 17 bases left between them. The CDR3 consists of 16 residues. CDR3: CASSSGLPVEQETQYF. DNA for the CDR3: TGTGCCAGCAGCTCCGGACTTCCGGTCGAACAAGAGACCCAGTACTTC.

This chain joins TRBV14 and TRBJ2-7; the D is unclear. V was cut by 0 bases and J by 0 bases, with 6 bases left in between. The CDR3 covers 14 residues. Per the germline V gene, CDR1 is SGHDN and CDR2 is FVKESK. CDR3 sequence: CASSQDLRSYEQYF. CDR3 in DNA: TGTGCCAGCAGCCAAGATCTACGCTCCTACGAGCAGTACTTC.

This chain uses TRBV27 with TRBJ2-1; D not resolved. The CDR3 runs 17 residues. Germline V gene sequence: CDR1 MNHEY, CDR2 SMNVEV (reference sequence). Deletions cut 3 bases from V and 3 bases from J, with 18 bases between. CDR3 protein: CASSLKFVAVSYNEQFF. CDR3 sequence (DNA): TGTGCCAGCAGTTTGAAATTCGTTGCGGTTAGCTACAATGAGCAGTTCTTC.

CDR3 region: CASSARAYEQYF. The CDR3 DNA reads as TGTGCCAGCAGTGCCAGGGCCTACGAGCAGTACTTC. The V call is TRBV25-1, the J call TRBJ2-7, with a weak D call TRBD1 (5 bases). The CDR3 loop spans 12 amino acids. Trimming removed 4 bases from V and 2 bases from J, with 6 bases in between. Germline-derived CDR1 and CDR2 are MGHDK and SYGVNS.

This chain connects TRBV11-2 to TRBJ2-3, with a weak D call TRBD2 (5 bases). This CDR3 region has 14 residues. CDR1 is SGHAT and CDR2 is FQNNGV in the germline V gene. V lost 4 bases, J lost 1 base, and 9 bases lay in between. Here the CDR3 DNA reads TGTGCCAGCAGCTACGGACTTCGCACAGATACGCAGTATTTT. Translation: CASSYGLRTDTQYF.

This clone showed up just once. The chain is built from TRBV7-8 and TRBJ2-7; the D is unclear. This CDR3 has 13 amino acids. V was clipped by 8 bases and J by 0 bases, with 11 bases between them. Germline V gene data show CDR1 as SGHVS and CDR2 as FQNEAQ. The CDR3 DNA reads TGTGCCAGCGTGCGACAATTCTCCTACGAGCAGTACTTC. Translated: CASVRQFSYEQYF. The variable domain in full, with the rest retrieved from reference TRBV7-8 and TRBJ2-7, is GAGVSQSPRYKVAKRGQDVALRCDPISGHVSLFWYQQALGQGPEFLTYFQNEAQLDKSGLPSDRFFAERPEGSVSTLKIQRTQQEDSAVYLCASVRQFSYEQYFGPGTRLTVT.

The V gene is TRBV5-1, the J gene TRBJ2-2, with D possibly TRBD1 on 5 matching bases. The CDR3 is 15 amino acids. Germline assignment: CDR1 SGHRS and CDR2 YFSETQ. Trimming cost V 4 bases and J 3 bases, with 13 bases left between them. Here the CDR3 reads CASSITGLDTGELFF. The CDR3 region has the DNA TGCGCCAGCAGCATAACAGGTCTCGACACCGGGGAGCTGTTTTTT.

This chain uses TRBV19 with TRBJ2-5; 8 bases line up with TRBD1. Unmatched junction bases numbered 3, after V lost 4 bases and J lost 2 bases. This CDR3 contains 14 residues. CDR1 is LNHDA and CDR2 is SQIVND in the germline V gene (reference sequence). The CDR3: CASSRGTGQETQYF. DNA of the CDR3: TGTGCCAGTAGTAGGGGGACAGGTCAAGAGACCCAGTACTTC.

The chain carries TRBV23-1 and TRBJ2-2; 11 positions agree with TRBD1. TRBV23-1 counts as an open reading frame of uncertain function. The V and J ends lost 2 bases and 6 bases, in that order; junction bases with no gene match: 14. This CDR3 region has 19 residues. The CDR3 here is CASSQPRPNGTGGPGELFF. The CDR3, as DNA: TGCGCCAGCAGTCAACCACGCCCGAATGGGACAGGGGGACCCGGGGAGCTGTTTTTT.

The chain recombines TRBV4-2 with TRBJ1-2, with D possibly being TRBD1 (6 bases). Germline CDR1 reads LGHNA; CDR2 reads YNFKEQ. This CDR3 spans 13 amino acids. With 5 bases removed from V and 10 bases from J, the gap between germline ends came to 17 bases. In DNA, the CDR3 is TGTGCCAGCAGCTACGGGGGGGCGGGGGTCTACACCTTC. Its translation: CASSYGGAGVYTF.